This T cell receptor (beta chain) was profiled in a study of early T cells in non-severe SARS-CoV-2 infection. TCRdb called the 5' RACE reads again in MiXCR, with one record for every CDR3 protein. This repertoire shows 55,000 to 75,000 distinct CDR3 sequences, more than 7.5% found once; its top ten account for about 3.7%. This clonotype was observed a handful of times. The source material was whole blood. The source is an adult who was a healthcare worker with PCR-confirmed SARS-CoV-2 infection or an uninfected control (not recorded which).

This CDR3 reads CSADAGTTGETQYF. For the CDR3, the DNA is TGCAGTGCTGACGCCGGGACCACTGGAGAGACCCAGTACTTC. The chain recombines TRBV20-1 with TRBJ2-5; either TRBD1 or TRBD2 may supply D (5 bases each). The germline V and J ends were trimmed by 5 bases and 4 bases, with 17 bases remaining between them. This CDR3 is built from 14 residues. Germline CDR1 DFQATT, CDR2 SNEGSKA (reference sequence).